The sample holds many counts of the clone carrying this TCR beta chain. Antigen unknown. The CDR3 totals 16 residues. V trimming: 8 bases; J trimming: 6 bases; junction bases outside the gene matches: 19. Germline values: CDR1 SGHTA, CDR2 FQGNSA. This specimen comes from a study of T cell repertoires in cytomegalovirus infection. TCRdb re-called the reads with MiXCR, one entry per CDR3 protein. The profile shows over 250,000 distinct CDR3 sequences, under 25% of them singletons. The genes are TRBV7-2 and TRBJ2-7; 7 bases are a match to TRBD2. This sample comprised cultured PBMCs, obtained from culture after CMV antigen stimulation. The clonotype was recovered from a human donor in good health (CMV status not recorded). Some clones in this sample may be carry-over from other donors' samples. In DNA, the CDR3 is TGTGCCAGCCGCAGCGGGCGGGGGTCCTCTCCGGGCGAGCAGTACTTC. This codes for CASRSGRGSSPGEQYF.